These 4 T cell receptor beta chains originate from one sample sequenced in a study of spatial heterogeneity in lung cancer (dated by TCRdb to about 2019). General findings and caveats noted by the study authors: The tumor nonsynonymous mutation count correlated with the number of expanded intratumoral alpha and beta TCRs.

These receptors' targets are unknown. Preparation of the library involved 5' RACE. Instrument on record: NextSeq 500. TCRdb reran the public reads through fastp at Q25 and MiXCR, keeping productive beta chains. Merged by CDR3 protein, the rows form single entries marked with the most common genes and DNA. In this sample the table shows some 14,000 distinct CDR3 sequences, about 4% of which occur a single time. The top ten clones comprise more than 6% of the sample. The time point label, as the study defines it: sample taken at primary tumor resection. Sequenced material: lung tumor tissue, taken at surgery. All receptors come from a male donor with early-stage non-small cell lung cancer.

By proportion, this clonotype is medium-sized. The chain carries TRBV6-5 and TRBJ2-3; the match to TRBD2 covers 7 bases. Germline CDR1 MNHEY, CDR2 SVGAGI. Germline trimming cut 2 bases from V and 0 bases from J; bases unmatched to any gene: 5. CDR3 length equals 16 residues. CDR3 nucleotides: TGTGCCAGCAGTTACGGAGCGGGACCTAGCACAGATACGCAGTATTTT. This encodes CASSYGAGPSTDTQYF.

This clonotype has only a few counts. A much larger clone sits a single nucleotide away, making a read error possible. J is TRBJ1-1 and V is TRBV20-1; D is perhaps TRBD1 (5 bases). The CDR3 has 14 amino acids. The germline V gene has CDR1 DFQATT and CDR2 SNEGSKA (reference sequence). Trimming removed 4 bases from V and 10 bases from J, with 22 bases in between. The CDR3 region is CSATLGGGSGVAFF. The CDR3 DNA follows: TGCAGTGCTACCCTGGGGGGAGGGAGCGGGGTAGCTTTCTTT.

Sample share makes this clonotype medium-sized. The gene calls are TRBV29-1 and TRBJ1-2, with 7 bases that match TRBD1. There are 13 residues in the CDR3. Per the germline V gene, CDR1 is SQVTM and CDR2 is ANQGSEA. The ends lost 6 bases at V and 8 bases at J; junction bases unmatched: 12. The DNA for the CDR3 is TGCAGCGTCATGCCCGGGACAGCCTCGGGCTACACCTTC. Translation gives CSVMPGTASGYTF. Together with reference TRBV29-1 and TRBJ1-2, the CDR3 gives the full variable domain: SAVISQKPSRDICQRGTSLTIQCQVDSQVTMMFWYRQQPGQSLTLIATANQGSEATYESGFVIDKFPISRPNLTFSTLTVSNMSPEDSSIYLCSVMPGTASGYTFGSGTRLTVV.

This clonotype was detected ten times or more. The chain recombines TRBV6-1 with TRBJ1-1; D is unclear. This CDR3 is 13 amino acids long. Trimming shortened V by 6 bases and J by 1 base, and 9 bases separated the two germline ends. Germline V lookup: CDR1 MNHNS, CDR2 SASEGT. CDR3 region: CASRKEGNTEAFF. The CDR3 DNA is TGTGCCAGCAGGAAAGAGGGGAACACTGAAGCTTTCTTT.